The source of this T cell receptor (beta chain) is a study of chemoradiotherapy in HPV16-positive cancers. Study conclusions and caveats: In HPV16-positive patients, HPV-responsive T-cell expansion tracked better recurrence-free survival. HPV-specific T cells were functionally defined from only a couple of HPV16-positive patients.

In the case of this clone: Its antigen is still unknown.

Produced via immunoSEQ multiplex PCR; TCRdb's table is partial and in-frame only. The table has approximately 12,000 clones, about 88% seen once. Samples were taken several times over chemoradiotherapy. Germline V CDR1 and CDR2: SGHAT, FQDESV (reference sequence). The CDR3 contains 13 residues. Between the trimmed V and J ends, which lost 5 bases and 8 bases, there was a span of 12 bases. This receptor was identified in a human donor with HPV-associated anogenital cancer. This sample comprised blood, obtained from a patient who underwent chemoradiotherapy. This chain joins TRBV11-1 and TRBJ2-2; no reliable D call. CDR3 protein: CASSGVGSGELFF. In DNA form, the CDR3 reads TGTGCCAGCAGCGGAGTGGGTTCTGGGGAGCTGTTTTTT.